Reported below is one TCR beta chain. It lacks a known antigen. No base qualities exist here, and no much larger clone lies one base off it. The data are from a study of technical replicates of blood from a handful of donors (dated by TCRdb to 2017 to 2019). Receptors were amplified or captured by the immunoSEQ multiplex PCR assay. TCRdb obtained this table from immuneACCESS and retained in-frame rearrangements with V and J assigned. These tables miss some clones; where compared with another copy, unresolved V genes account for less than half of the shortfall, and the remainder is unexplained. Across this sample there are about 89,000 clones, with approximately 96% seen only once. The leading ten clones occupy 0.2% to 0.25% of the sample. The specimen was T cells isolated from PBMCs. This TCR was sampled from a human donor in good health.

The encoded CDR3 is CASSTLGGRRTEAFF. The DNA sequence is given as TGTGCCAGCAGCACCTTGGGGGGTCGTCGGACTGAAGCTTTCTTT. Recombination linked TRBV7-9 to TRBJ1-1; TRBD1 is perhaps the D gene, given 5 matching bases. The CDR1 and CDR2 encoded by the germline V gene (reference sequence) are SEHNR and FQNEAQ. Relative to germline, V is 5 bases shorter and J is 5 bases shorter, with 18 bases between their ends. Taken from cysteine to phenylalanine, the CDR3 has 15 residues. Only the CDR3 region is kept as DNA, spanning 45 bases read in frame from base 1.